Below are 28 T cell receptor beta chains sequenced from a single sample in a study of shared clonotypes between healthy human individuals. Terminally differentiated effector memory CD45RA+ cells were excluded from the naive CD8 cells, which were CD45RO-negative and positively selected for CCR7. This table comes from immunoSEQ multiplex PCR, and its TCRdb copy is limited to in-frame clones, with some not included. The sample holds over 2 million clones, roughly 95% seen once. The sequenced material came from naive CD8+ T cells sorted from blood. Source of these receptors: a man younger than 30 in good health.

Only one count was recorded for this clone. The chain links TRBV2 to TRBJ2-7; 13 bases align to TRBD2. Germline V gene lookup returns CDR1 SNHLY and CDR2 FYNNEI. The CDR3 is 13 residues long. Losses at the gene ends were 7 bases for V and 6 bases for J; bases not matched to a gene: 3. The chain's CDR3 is CASIGLAGVEQYF. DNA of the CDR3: TGTGCCAGCATCGGACTAGCGGGAGTCGAGCAGTACTTC.

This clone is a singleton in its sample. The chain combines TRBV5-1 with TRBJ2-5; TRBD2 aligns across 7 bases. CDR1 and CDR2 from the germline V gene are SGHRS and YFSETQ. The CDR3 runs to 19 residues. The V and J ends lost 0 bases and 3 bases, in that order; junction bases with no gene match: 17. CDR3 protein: CASSLAVPASGAEEETQYF. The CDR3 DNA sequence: TGCGCCAGCAGCTTGGCCGTTCCTGCAAGCGGGGCGGAGGAAGAGACCCAGTACTTC. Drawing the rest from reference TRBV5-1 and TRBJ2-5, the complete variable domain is KAGVTQTPRYLIKTRGQQVTLSCSPISGHRSVSWYQQTPGQGLQFLFEYFSETQRNKGNFPGRFSGRQFSNSRSEMNVSTLELGDSALYLCASSLAVPASGAEEETQYFGPGTRLLVL.

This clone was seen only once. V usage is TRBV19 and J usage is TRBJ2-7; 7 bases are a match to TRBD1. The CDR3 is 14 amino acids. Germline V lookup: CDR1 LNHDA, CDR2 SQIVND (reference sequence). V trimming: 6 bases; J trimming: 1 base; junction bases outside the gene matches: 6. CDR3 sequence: CASSPGQSSYEQYF. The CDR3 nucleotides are TGTGCCAGTAGCCCGGGACAGTCGTCCTACGAGCAGTACTTC.

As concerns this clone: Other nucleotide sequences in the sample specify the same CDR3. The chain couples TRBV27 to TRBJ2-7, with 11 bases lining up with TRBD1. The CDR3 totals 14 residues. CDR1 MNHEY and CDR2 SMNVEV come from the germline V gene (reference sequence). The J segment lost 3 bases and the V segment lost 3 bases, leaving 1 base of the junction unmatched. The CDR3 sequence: CASSFGTGGYEQYF. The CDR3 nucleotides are TGTGCCAGCAGTTTCGGGACAGGGGGCTACGAGCAGTACTTC.

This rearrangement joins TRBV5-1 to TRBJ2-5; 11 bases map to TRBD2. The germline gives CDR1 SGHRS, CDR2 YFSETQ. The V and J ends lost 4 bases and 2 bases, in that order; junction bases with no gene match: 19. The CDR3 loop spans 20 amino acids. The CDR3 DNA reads TGCGCCAGCAGCCCCCTTAAGGGTGATAGCGGGGGGGTAATACAAGAGACCCAGTACTTC. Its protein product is CASSPLKGDSGGVIQETQYF.

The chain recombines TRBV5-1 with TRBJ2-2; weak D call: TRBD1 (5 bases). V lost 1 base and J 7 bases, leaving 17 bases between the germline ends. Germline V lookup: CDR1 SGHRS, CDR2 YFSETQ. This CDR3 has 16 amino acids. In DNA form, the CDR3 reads TGCGCCAGCAGCTTGAAAGAAGGACAACAAAACGGGGAGCTGTTTTTT. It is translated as CASSLKEGQQNGELFF.

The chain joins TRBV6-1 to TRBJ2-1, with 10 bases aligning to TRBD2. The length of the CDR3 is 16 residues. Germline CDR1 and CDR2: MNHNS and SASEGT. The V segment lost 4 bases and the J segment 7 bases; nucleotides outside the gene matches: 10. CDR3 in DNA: TGTGCCAGCAGTGTCCTAGCGGGGGCCATGGGGAATGAGCAGTTCTTC. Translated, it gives CASSVLAGAMGNEQFF.

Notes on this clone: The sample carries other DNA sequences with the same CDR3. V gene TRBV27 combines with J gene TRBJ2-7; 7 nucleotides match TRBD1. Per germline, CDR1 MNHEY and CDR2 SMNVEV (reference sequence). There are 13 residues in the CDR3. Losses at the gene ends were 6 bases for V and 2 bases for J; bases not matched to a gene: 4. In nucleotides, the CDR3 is TGTGCCAGCAGACCTACAGGGGCCTACGAGCAGTACTTC. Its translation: CASRPTGAYEQYF.

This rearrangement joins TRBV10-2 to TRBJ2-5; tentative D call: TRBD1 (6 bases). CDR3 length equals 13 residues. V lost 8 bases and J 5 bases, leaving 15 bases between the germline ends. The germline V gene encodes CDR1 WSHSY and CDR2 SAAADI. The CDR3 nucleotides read TGCGCCAGCCGCCCGGACAGCTGGGAGACCCAGTACTTC. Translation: CASRPDSWETQYF.

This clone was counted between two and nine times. CDR3 protein: CASSLDGGQGRSYGYTF. The CDR3 region has the DNA TGTGCCAGCAGCTTAGACGGAGGACAGGGTCGTAGCTATGGCTACACCTTC. The chain carries TRBV7-8 and TRBJ1-2; 8 bases are shared with TRBD1. Germline CDR1 and CDR2: SGHVS and FQNEAQ. This CDR3 spans 17 amino acids. The trim removed 1 base at V and 4 bases at J, leaving 11 bases unmatched.

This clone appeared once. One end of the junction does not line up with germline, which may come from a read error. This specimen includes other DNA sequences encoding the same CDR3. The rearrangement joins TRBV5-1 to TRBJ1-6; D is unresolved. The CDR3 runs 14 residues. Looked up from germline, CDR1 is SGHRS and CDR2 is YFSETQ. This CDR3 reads CASSLEQYNSPLHF. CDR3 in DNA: TGCGCCAGCAGTTTGGAGCAATATAATTCACCCCTCCACTTT.

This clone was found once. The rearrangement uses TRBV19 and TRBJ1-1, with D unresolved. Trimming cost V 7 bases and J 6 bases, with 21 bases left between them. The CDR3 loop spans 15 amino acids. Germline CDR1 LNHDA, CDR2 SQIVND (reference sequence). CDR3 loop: CASTPAPRGDPEAFF. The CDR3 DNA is TGTGCCAGTACCCCCGCTCCGCGCGGCGACCCTGAAGCTTTCTTT. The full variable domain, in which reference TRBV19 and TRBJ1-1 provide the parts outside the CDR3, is DGGITQSPKYLFRKEGQNVTLSCEQNLNHDAMYWYRQDPGQGLRLIYYSQIVNDFQKGDIAEGYSVSREKKESFPLTVTSAQKNPTAFYLCASTPAPRGDPEAFFGQGTRLTVV.

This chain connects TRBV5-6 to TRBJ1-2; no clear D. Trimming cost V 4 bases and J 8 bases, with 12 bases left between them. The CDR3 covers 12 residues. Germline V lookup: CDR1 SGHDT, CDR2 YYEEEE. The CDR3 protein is CASSPTVGGYTF. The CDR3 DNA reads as TGTGCCAGCAGCCCCACGGTGGGCGGCTACACCTTC.

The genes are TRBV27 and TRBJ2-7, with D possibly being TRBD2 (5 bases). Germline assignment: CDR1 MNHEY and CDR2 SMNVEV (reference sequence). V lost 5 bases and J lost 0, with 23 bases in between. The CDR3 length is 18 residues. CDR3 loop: CASSILPATYEGSYEQYF. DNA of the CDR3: TGTGCCAGCAGTATCCTCCCCGCCACGTACGAGGGCTCCTACGAGCAGTACTTC.

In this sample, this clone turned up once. CDR3 sequence: CASSIGAGGPDTQYF. The CDR3 DNA sequence: TGTGCCAGTAGTATCGGGGCGGGAGGGCCAGATACGCAGTATTTT. The J gene is TRBJ2-3, the V gene TRBV19; 9 bases map to TRBD2. This CDR3 contains 15 residues. Germline assignment: CDR1 LNHDA and CDR2 SQIVND (reference sequence). The ends lost 3 bases at V and 4 bases at J; junction bases unmatched: 5.

The chain's CDR3 is CASSVGAGVNYEQYF. For the CDR3, the DNA is TGTGCCAGCAGCGTAGGAGCGGGAGTTAACTACGAGCAGTACTTC. This chain uses TRBV9 with TRBJ2-7, with TRBD2 matching 8 bases. V shed 0 bases and J 3 bases; nucleotides not matched to a gene: 5. CDR1 and CDR2 from the germline V gene are SGDLS and YYNGEE. The CDR3 runs to 15 residues.

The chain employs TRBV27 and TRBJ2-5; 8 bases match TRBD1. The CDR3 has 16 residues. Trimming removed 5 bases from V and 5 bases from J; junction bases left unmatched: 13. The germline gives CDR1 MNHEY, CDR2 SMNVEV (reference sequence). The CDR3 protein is CASSPLSGTGEETQYF. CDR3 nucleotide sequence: TGTGCCAGCAGTCCACTTTCCGGGACAGGTGAGGAGACCCAGTACTTC.

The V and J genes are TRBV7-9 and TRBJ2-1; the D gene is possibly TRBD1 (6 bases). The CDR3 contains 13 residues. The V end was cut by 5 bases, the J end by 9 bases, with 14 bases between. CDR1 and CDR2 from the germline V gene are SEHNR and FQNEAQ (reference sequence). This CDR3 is CASSKETGSEQFF. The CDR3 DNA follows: TGTGCCAGCAGCAAAGAGACAGGTTCTGAGCAGTTCTTC.

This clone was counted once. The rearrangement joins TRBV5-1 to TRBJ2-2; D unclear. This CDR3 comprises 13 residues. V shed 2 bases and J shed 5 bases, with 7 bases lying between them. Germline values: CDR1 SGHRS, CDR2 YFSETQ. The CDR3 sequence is CASSFGDTGELFF. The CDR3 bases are TGCGCCAGCAGCTTTGGGGATACCGGGGAGCTGTTTTTT.

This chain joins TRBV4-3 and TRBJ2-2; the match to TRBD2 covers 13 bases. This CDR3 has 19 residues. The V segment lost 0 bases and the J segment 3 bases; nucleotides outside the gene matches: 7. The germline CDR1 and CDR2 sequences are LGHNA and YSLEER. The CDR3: CASSQDPYGLAGDTGELFF. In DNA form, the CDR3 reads TGCGCCAGCAGCCAAGATCCATACGGACTAGCGGGAGACACCGGGGAGCTGTTTTTT.

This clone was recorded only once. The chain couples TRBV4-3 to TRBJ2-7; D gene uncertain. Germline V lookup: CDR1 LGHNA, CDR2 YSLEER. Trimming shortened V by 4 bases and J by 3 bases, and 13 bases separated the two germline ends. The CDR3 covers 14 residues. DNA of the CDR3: TGCGCCAGCAGCCCAACGACGGGCAACTACGAGCAGTACTTC. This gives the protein CASSPTTGNYEQYF.

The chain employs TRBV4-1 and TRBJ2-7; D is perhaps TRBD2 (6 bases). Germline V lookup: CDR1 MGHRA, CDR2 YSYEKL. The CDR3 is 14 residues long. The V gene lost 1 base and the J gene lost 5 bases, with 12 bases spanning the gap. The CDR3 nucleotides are TGCGCCAGCAGCCAAGCTCCTAGCGCGAACGAGCAGTACTTC. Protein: CASSQAPSANEQYF.

The chain's CDR3 is CASGLVTEAFF. CDR3 nucleotides: TGTGCTAGTGGTTTGGTAACTGAAGCTTTCTTT. The chain recombines TRBV12-5 with TRBJ1-1; no clear D gene. V lost 0 bases, J lost 5 bases, and 1 base lay in between. Germline V CDR1 and CDR2: LGHNT, FRNRAP. The CDR3 covers 11 residues.

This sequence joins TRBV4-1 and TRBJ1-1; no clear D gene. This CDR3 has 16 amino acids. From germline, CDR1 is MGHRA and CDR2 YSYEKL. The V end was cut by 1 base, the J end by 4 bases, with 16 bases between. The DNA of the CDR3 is TGCGCCAGCAGCCAAGCGAGCGTTTTAACGGGCACTGAAGCTTTCTTT. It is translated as CASSQASVLTGTEAFF.

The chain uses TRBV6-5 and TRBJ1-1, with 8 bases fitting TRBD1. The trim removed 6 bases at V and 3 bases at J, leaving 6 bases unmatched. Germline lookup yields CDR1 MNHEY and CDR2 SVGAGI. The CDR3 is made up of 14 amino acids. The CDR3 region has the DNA TGTGCCAGCAGATGGACAGGGAGGGACACTGAAGCTTTCTTT. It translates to CASRWTGRDTEAFF.

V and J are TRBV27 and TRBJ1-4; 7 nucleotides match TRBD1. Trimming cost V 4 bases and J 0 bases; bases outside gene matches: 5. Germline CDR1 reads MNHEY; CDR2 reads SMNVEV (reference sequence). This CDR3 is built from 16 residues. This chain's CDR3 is CASSSDRSATNEKLFF. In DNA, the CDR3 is TGTGCCAGCAGTTCGGACAGGAGTGCAACTAATGAAAAACTGTTTTTT.

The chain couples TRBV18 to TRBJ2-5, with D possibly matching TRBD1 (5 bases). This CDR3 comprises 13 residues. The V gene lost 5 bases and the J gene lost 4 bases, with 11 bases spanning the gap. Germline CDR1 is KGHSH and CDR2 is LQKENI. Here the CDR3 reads CASSSRDLETQYF. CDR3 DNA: TGTGCCAGCTCAAGCAGGGATCTAGAGACCCAGTACTTC. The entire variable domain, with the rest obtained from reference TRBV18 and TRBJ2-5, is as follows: NAGVMQNPRHLVRRRGQEARLRCSPMKGHSHVYWYRQLPEEGLKFMVYLQKENIIDESGMPKERFSAEFPKEGPSILRIQQVVRGDSAAYFCASSSRDLETQYFGPGTRLLVL.

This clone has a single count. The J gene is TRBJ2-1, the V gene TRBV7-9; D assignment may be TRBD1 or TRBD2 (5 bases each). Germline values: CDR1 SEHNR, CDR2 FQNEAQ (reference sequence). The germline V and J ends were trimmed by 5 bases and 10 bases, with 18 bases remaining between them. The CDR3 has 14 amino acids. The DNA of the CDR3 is TGTGCCAGCAGCACCGCGATGGGGACCTGGGAGCAGTTCTTC. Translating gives CASSTAMGTWEQFF.